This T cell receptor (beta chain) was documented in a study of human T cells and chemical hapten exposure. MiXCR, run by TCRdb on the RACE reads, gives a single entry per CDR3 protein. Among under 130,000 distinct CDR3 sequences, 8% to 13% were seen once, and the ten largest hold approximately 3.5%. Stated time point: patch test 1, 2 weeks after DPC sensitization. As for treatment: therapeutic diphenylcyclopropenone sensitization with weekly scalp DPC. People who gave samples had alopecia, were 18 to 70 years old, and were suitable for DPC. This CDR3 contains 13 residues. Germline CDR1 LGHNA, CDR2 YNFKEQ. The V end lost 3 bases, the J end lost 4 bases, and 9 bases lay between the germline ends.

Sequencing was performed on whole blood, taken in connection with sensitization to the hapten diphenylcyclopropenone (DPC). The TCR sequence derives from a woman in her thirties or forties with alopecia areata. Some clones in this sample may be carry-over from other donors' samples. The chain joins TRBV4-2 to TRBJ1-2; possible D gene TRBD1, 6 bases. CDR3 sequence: CASSQGARYGYTF. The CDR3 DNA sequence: TGTGCCAGCAGCCAGGGGGCCCGCTATGGCTACACCTTC.